Listed here are 16 T cell receptor beta chains from one sample, sequenced in a study of OX40 agonist ivuxolimab in advanced cancers. This table comes from immunoSEQ multiplex PCR, and its TCRdb copy is limited to in-frame clones, with some not included. The profile covers about 20,000 clones, with over 75% appearing a single time and 30% to 35% taken by the ten largest. The material was CD4+ or CD8+ T cells sorted from blood, obtained in a trial of the OX40 agonist ivuxolimab. Receptors originate from an adult with an advanced solid tumor such as melanoma, head and neck, liver or kidney cancer.

This rearrangement joins TRBV5-1 to TRBJ2-1; 14 bases map to TRBD2. There are 16 residues in the CDR3. Germline V gives CDR1 SGHRS, CDR2 YFSETQ. The ends lost 2 bases at V and 9 bases at J; junction bases unmatched: 7. DNA of the CDR3: TGCGCCAGCAGCTTACGACTAGCGGGGGGGCAGAGTGAGCAGTTCTTC. Translating gives CASSLRLAGGQSEQFF.

The chain carries TRBV28 and TRBJ2-5; TRBD1 aligns across 7 bases. Germline CDR1 is MDHEN and CDR2 is SYDVKM. This CDR3 has 14 amino acids. Trimming took 5 bases from V and 3 from J; bases not matched to a gene: 6. CDR3 nucleotides: TGTGCCAGCAGTAGTCTGGGACAGAAAGAGACCCAGTACTTC. Translating gives CASSSLGQKETQYF.

The chain carries TRBV5-1 and TRBJ2-1; D unclear. Germline assignment: CDR1 SGHRS and CDR2 YFSETQ. V was cut by 0 bases and J by 0 bases, with 10 bases left in between. This CDR3 is 16 amino acids long. The CDR3 DNA reads TGCGCCAGCAGCTTGGGCCTAGGTAGCTCCTACAATGAGCAGTTCTTC. The encoded protein is CASSLGLGSSYNEQFF.

The V gene is TRBV19, the J gene TRBJ2-1; D is possibly TRBD1 (6 bases). Germline CDR1 is LNHDA and CDR2 is SQIVND (reference sequence). The length of the CDR3 is 11 residues. Trimming cost V 9 bases and J 9 bases, with 12 bases left between them. The CDR3 DNA follows: TGTGCCAGCCAGGACAGTATTGAGCAGTTCTTC. Translation gives CASQDSIEQFF.

The chain carries TRBV11-2 and TRBJ2-1; D might be TRBD1 (5 bases). Germline CDR1 reads SGHAT; CDR2 reads FQNNGV. V was clipped by 5 bases and J by 0 bases, with 11 bases between them. The CDR3 loop spans 15 amino acids. CDR3 amino acids: CASSQTDFSYNEQFF. CDR3 DNA sequence: TGTGCCAGCAGCCAGACAGATTTCTCCTACAATGAGCAGTTCTTC.

The J gene is TRBJ2-3, the V gene TRBV19; 9 nucleotides match TRBD2. The V gene's germline CDR1 is LNHDA and CDR2 SQIVND (reference sequence). The J segment lost 8 bases and the V segment lost 4 bases, leaving 13 bases of the junction unmatched. There are 16 residues in the CDR3. This CDR3 is CASSNAGGNHRGTQYF. For the CDR3, the DNA is TGTGCCAGTAGTAATGCGGGAGGGAATCACAGAGGTACGCAGTATTTT.

This chain joins TRBV19 and TRBJ1-5; 7 bases are a match to TRBD1. V trimming: 5 bases; J trimming: 0 bases; junction bases outside the gene matches: 10. CDR1 is LNHDA and CDR2 is SQIVND in the germline V gene (reference sequence). This CDR3 contains 17 residues. In DNA, the CDR3 is TGTGCCAGTAGTTTTCGCGTTACAGGGGATAGCAATCAGCCCCAGCATTTT. It specifies CASSFRVTGDSNQPQHF.

This clone was picked up a small number of times. This chain links TRBV7-4 with TRBJ2-1; D uncertain. The CDR3 length is 15 residues. Germline V gene lookup returns CDR1 SGHVT and CDR2 SQSDAQ. Between the trimmed V and J ends, which lost 1 base and 2 bases, there was a span of 9 bases. The CDR3 sequence is CASSLDRVPYNEQFF. The CDR3 DNA reads as TGTGCCAGCAGCTTAGACAGAGTTCCCTACAATGAGCAGTTCTTC. Supplemented by reference TRBV7-4 and TRBJ2-1, the full variable domain reads GAGVSQSPRYKVAKRGRDVALRCDSISGHVTLYWYRQTLGQGSEVLTYSQSDAQRDKSGRPSGRFSAERPERSVSTLKIQRTEQGDSAVYLCASSLDRVPYNEQFFGPGTRLTVL.

Details on this clone: Other nucleotide sequences from this sample produce the same CDR3. The rearrangement joins TRBV5-1 to TRBJ2-2; TRBD2 aligns across 7 bases. CDR1 is SGHRS, CDR2 YFSETQ, per germline. The V and J ends lost 0 bases and 6 bases, in that order; junction bases with no gene match: 8. The CDR3 contains 16 residues. CDR3 loop: CASSLEGEGRSGELFF. The CDR3 DNA sequence: TGCGCCAGCAGCTTGGAAGGGGAGGGTCGATCCGGGGAGCTGTTTTTT.

The chain joins TRBV30 to TRBJ2-7, with D possibly being TRBD1 (6 bases). V was trimmed by 7 bases and J by 0 bases, leaving 13 bases between them. Germline V gene data show CDR1 as GTSNPN and CDR2 as SVGIG (reference sequence). The CDR3 runs 13 residues. This chain's CDR3 is CALQGVGSYEQYF. In DNA, the CDR3 is TGTGCCTTACAGGGAGTAGGCTCCTACGAGCAGTACTTC.

This chain joins TRBV5-1 and TRBJ2-3, with 7 nucleotides matching TRBD1. This CDR3 comprises 18 residues. The germline CDR1 and CDR2 sequences are SGHRS and YFSETQ. V dropped 4 bases and J dropped 2; count of bases not matched to a gene: 16. CDR3 sequence reads: CASSPWTGKTTHTDTQYF. The CDR3 DNA follows: TGCGCCAGCAGCCCATGGACAGGAAAAACCACCCACACAGATACGCAGTATTTT.

This clone was counted between two and nine times. This rearrangement joins TRBV2 to TRBJ1-5, with D maybe TRBD1 (5 bases). The CDR3 is 15 residues long. Germline lookup yields CDR1 SNHLY and CDR2 FYNNEI. Trimming shortened V by 5 bases and J by 3 bases, and 14 bases separated the two germline ends. The chain's CDR3 is CASSPRTTYNQPQHF. The CDR3 DNA follows: TGTGCCAGCAGTCCTCGGACAACTTACAATCAGCCCCAGCATTTT.

This clone was seen a single time. CDR3 sequence reads: CASSEDQGVAYNEQFF. The CDR3 bases are TGTGCCAGCAGCGAAGATCAGGGGGTCGCCTACAATGAGCAGTTCTTC. The rearrangement joins TRBV5-4 to TRBJ2-1, with 7 bases aligning to TRBD1. Germline CDR1 and CDR2: SGHNT and YYREEE (reference sequence). The CDR3 runs to 16 residues. Unmatched junction bases numbered 9, after V lost 4 bases and J lost 2 bases.

This clone has just a few counts. The rearrangement joins TRBV19 to TRBJ1-2; D unresolved. Germline lookup yields CDR1 LNHDA and CDR2 SQIVND (reference sequence). Trimming removed 5 bases at V and 3 bases at J, with 10 bases between. The CDR3 has 13 amino acids. In DNA form, the CDR3 reads TGTGCCAGTAGTGCCGATAGTGACTATGGCTACACCTTC. This encodes CASSADSDYGYTF.

This chain uses TRBV19 with TRBJ1-1; 8 bases fit TRBD1. Germline trimming cut 6 bases from V and 3 bases from J; bases unmatched to any gene: 15. Germline V gene lookup returns CDR1 LNHDA and CDR2 SQIVND (reference sequence). The CDR3 has 17 amino acids. The CDR3: CASSRFTGTGVHTEAFF. CDR3 bases: TGTGCCAGTAGCCGATTCACCGGGACAGGAGTCCACACTGAAGCTTTCTTT.

The chain has TRBV28 and TRBJ1-4; weak D call: TRBD1 (5 bases). This CDR3 spans 14 amino acids. Germline V gene sequence: CDR1 MDHEN, CDR2 SYDVKM. Between the trimmed V and J ends, which lost 3 bases and 8 bases, there was a span of 13 bases. The CDR3 sequence is CASSFFSGQEKLFF. The CDR3 DNA reads TGTGCCAGCAGTTTCTTTTCGGGGCAAGAAAAACTGTTTTTT.